The rows below give T cell receptor beta chains drawn from one sample of a study of vaccination effects on CD4 cells after COVID-19. Antigens of these TCRs are unknown. TCRdb keeps only in-frame clones here, not all; method: immunoSEQ multiplex PCR. The data contain fewer than 30,000 clones, 83% of them singletons. The source was CD4+ T cells from PBMCs cultured with HCoV-NL63 spike peptides, collected after COVID-19 vaccination. These receptors all stem from a human donor who received a COVID-19 vaccine. Some clones in this sample may be carry-over from other donors' samples. CDR3s include the opening cysteine and the closing phenylalanine or tryptophan. D genes are given only for firm matches. Some rows have no size entry. The others give once, few or many, or a class for an expanded clone.

clone size | J gene | V gene | D gene | CDR3 protein | CDR3 DNA
- | TRBJ1-4 | TRBV5-1 | - | CASSLAGIGVTNEKLFF | TGCGCCAGCAGCTTGGCAGGGATCGGCGTAACTAATGAAAAACTGTTTTTT
- | TRBJ2-5 | TRBV7-3 | TRBD2 | CASSLLGGGPWETQYF | TGTGCCAGCAGCTTACTGGGCGGGGGGCCGTGGGAGACCCAGTACTTC
- | TRBJ2-5 | TRBV5-1 | - | CASSLGGTERETQYF | TGCGCCAGCAGCTTGGGAGGGACCGAGAGGGAGACCCAGTACTTC
few | TRBJ2-1 | TRBV2 | - | CASSVFMNNEQFF | TGTGCCAGCAGTGTCTTTATGAACAATGAGCAGTTCTTC
few | TRBJ1-6 | TRBV27 | - | CASTQDRNNSPLHF | TGTGCCAGCACCCAGGACAGAAACAATTCACCCCTCCACTTT
- | TRBJ1-6 | TRBV2 | TRBD1 | CASSRTGDNSPLHF | TGTGCCAGCAGCCGGACAGGGGATAATTCACCCCTCCACTTT
- | TRBJ1-1 | TRBV6-6 | - | CASSPNRDPPFGTEAFF | TGTGCCAGCAGTCCGAACAGGGATCCGCCTTTTGGCACTGAAGCTTTCTTT
- | TRBJ2-1 | TRBV5-1 | - | CASSLAASSSYNEQFF | TGCGCCAGCAGCTTGGCGGCTAGTAGCTCCTACAATGAGCAGTTCTTC
- | TRBJ2-2 | TRBV24-1 | - | CATSDLLRGAGTGELFF | TGTGCCACCAGTGATTTGTTGAGAGGGGCGGGCACCGGGGAGCTGTTTTTT
- | TRBJ1-4 | TRBV6-1 | - | CASSESLGWSEKLFF | TGTGCCAGCAGTGAATCTCTGGGATGGAGTGAAAAACTGTTTTTT
- | TRBJ1-2 | TRBV12-3/TRBV12-4 | - | CASSRGVGYTF | TGTGCCAGCAGTCGAGGTGTCGGCTACACCTTC
- | TRBJ1-4 | TRBV3-1/TRBV3-2 | - | CASSPEVPASNEKLFF | TGTGCCAGCAGCCCAGAGGTGCCAGCCTCTAATGAAAAACTGTTTTTT
- | TRBJ1-1 | TRBV5-1 | - | CASSQNLNTEAFF | TGCGCCAGCAGTCAGAACTTGAACACTGAAGCTTTCTTT
once | TRBJ1-3 | TRBV9 | - | CASSVAAGSSGNTIYF | TGTGCCAGCAGCGTGGCAGCGGGATCCTCTGGAAACACCATATATTTT
- | TRBJ1-4 | TRBV28 | TRBD1 | CASSPGGRGEKLFF | TGTGCCAGCAGCCCAGGGGGGCGGGGGGAAAAACTGTTTTTT
- | TRBJ1-2 | TRBV4-1 | - | CASSQPGSSYYGYTF | TGCGCCAGCAGCCAGCCGGGAAGTTCGTACTATGGCTACACCTTC
- | TRBJ2-5 | TRBV11-2 | TRBD2 | CAGGSRQETQYF | TGTGCCGGCGGGAGTCGCCAGGAGACCCAGTACTTC
- | TRBJ1-6 | TRBV28 | - | CASSSYSPLHF | TGTGCCAGCAGTTCTTATTCACCCCTCCACTTT
- | TRBJ1-6 | TRBV5-6 | - | CASSLNSADPNSPLHF | TGTGCCAGCAGCTTGAACAGTGCTGATCCTAATTCACCCCTCCACTTT
- | TRBJ2-3 | TRBV5-1 | - | CASSSGTSTDTQYF | TGCGCCAGCAGCTCCGGGACTAGCACAGATACGCAGTATTTT
- | TRBJ1-4 | TRBV12-3/TRBV12-4 | - | CASSLGTREKLFF | TGTGCCAGCAGTTTGGGGACGAGGGAAAAACTGTTTTTT
few | TRBJ2-1 | TRBV7-9 | - | CASSGRGGELSYNEQFF | TGTGCCAGCAGCGGCAGGGGGGGGGAACTCTCCTACAATGAGCAGTTCTTC